The 17 T cell receptor beta chains reported below all come from one sample, sequenced in a study of memory CD4+ T cells and cytomegalovirus serostatus. Clones were sequenced by immunoSEQ multiplex PCR, and TCRdb holds only the in-frame ones, with some missing. The sample yields about 58,000 clones, more than 70% seen once. Single viable CD3+CD4+CD8-CD45RO+ cells were sorted as the memory CD4+ T cells. The specimen sequenced was memory CD4+ T cells from blood. All receptors come from an adult in good health and CMV-seronegative. Some clones in this sample may be carry-over from other donors' samples.

The chain combines TRBV29-1 with TRBJ2-1; 14 bases align to TRBD2. The J segment lost 8 bases and the V segment lost 7 bases, leaving 10 bases of the junction unmatched. Germline CDR1 and CDR2: SQVTM and ANQGSEA. The CDR3 has 15 amino acids. CDR3 protein: CSARKGTSGSDEQFF. CDR3 nucleotides: TGCAGCGCCCGGAAGGGGACTAGCGGGAGCGATGAGCAGTTCTTC.

The chain links TRBV5-4 to TRBJ2-7; D possibly matches TRBD1 or TRBD2 (5 bases each). There are 14 residues in the CDR3. Trimming left V 3 bases short and J 1 base short, with 11 bases between. Germline V gives CDR1 SGHNT, CDR2 YYREEE (reference sequence). The CDR3 nucleotides read TGTGCCAGCAGCTCCCGGGACGTTTCCTACGAGCAGTACTTC. Translation gives CASSSRDVSYEQYF.

The chain employs TRBV5-4 and TRBJ1-2; no definite D call. Trimming left V 0 bases short and J 2 bases short, with 2 bases between. This CDR3 region has 12 residues. Germline V gives CDR1 SGHNT, CDR2 YYREEE (reference sequence). CDR3 nucleotide sequence: TGTGCCAGCAGCTTGGAGAACTATGGCTACACCTTC. This translates into CASSLENYGYTF.

The V and J genes are TRBV25-1 and TRBJ2-7; D may be TRBD1 (6 bases). Per germline, CDR1 MGHDK and CDR2 SYGVNS. The V and J ends lost 6 bases and 0 bases respectively, with 15 bases between them. This CDR3 has 15 residues. The CDR3 loop is CASSSGQLPSYEQYF. Here the CDR3 DNA reads TGTGCCAGCAGCTCCGGACAGCTTCCCTCCTACGAGCAGTACTTC.

The chain employs TRBV11-2 and TRBJ1-1; D gene ambiguous. Germline values: CDR1 SGHAT, CDR2 FQNNGV. Trimming shortened V by 0 bases and J by 3 bases, and 11 bases separated the two germline ends. The CDR3 is 15 amino acids. In DNA form, the CDR3 reads TGTGCCAGCAGCTTAGAGGGGATCGGCGACACTGAAGCTTTCTTT. Amino acids: CASSLEGIGDTEAFF.

This clone has a single count. The J gene is TRBJ1-1, the V gene TRBV19; unclear D gene. V lost 4 bases, J lost 5 bases, and 20 bases lay in between. CDR3 length equals 16 residues. Per germline, CDR1 LNHDA and CDR2 SQIVND (reference sequence). For the CDR3, the DNA is TGTGCCAGTAGTACAACCTCACGCGGGAGCGGGACTGAAGCTTTCTTT. Protein sequence: CASSTTSRGSGTEAFF.

This clone was counted only a few times. The rearrangement uses TRBV14 and TRBJ2-5; D is undetermined. Between the trimmed V and J ends, which lost 0 bases and 5 bases, there was a span of 13 bases. The V gene's germline CDR1 is SGHDN and CDR2 FVKESK. CDR3 length: 15 residues. The DNA of the CDR3 is TGTGCCAGCAGCCAAGAATGGGGTCCGTGGGAGACCCAGTACTTC. This gives the protein CASSQEWGPWETQYF.

V is TRBV28 and J is TRBJ1-1, with D perhaps TRBD1 (5 bases). The CDR3 extends over 14 amino acids. Germline V CDR1 and CDR2: MDHEN, SYDVKM. The ends were cut back, 4 bases at V and 4 bases at J, with 13 bases in the middle. The CDR3, as DNA: TGTGCCAGCAGTTCTCAGGGAATTGGCACTGAAGCTTTCTTT. Its protein product is CASSSQGIGTEAFF. Using reference TRBV28 and TRBJ1-1 for the parts outside the CDR3, the full variable domain is DVKVTQSSRYLVKRTGEKVFLECVQDMDHENMFWYRQDPGLGLRLIYFSYDVKMKEKGDIPEGYSVSREKKERFSLILESASTNQTSMYLCASSSQGIGTEAFFGQGTRLTVV.

The rearrangement joins TRBV2 to TRBJ2-6; 7 positions agree with TRBD1. With V trimmed by 7 bases and J by 2 bases, 8 bases remained unmatched. The length of the CDR3 is 16 residues. Germline V gives CDR1 SNHLY, CDR2 FYNNEI. CDR3 residues: CASTQGRSPGANVLTF. DNA for the CDR3: TGTGCCAGCACACAGGGGCGGAGCCCTGGGGCCAACGTCCTGACTTTC.

This chain uses TRBV28 with TRBJ2-1; D gene ambiguous. From germline, CDR1 is MDHEN and CDR2 SYDVKM. V lost 3 bases to trimming and J lost 1 base, with 7 bases between them. The CDR3 runs to 14 residues. The CDR3 sequence: CASSLHLSYNEQFF. The CDR3 nucleotides read TGTGCCAGCAGTTTGCATTTATCCTACAATGAGCAGTTCTTC.

V and J are TRBV28 and TRBJ2-5; 7 bases agree with TRBD1. Per germline, CDR1 MDHEN and CDR2 SYDVKM. This CDR3 spans 16 amino acids. V lost 5 bases and J lost 0; bases outside the gene matches: 9. The CDR3 loop is CASSGLDRVYQETQYF. The CDR3 DNA is TGTGCCAGCAGTGGTCTCGACAGGGTATACCAAGAGACCCAGTACTTC.

The chain uses TRBV30 and TRBJ1-6; D unresolved. Trimming removed 7 bases at V and 0 bases at J, with 10 bases between. Germline CDR1 GTSNPN, CDR2 SVGIG (reference sequence). The CDR3 consists of 14 residues. As DNA, the CDR3 is TGTGCCTCCCGGGCGAGCTCCTATAATTCACCCCTCCACTTT. Its translation: CASRASSYNSPLHF.

This clone has just one count. V gene TRBV6-6 combines with J gene TRBJ2-7; perhaps D is TRBD1 or TRBD2 (5 bases each). The CDR3 is made up of 13 amino acids. From germline, CDR1 is MNHNY and CDR2 SVGAGI (reference sequence). V lost 2 bases, J lost 3 bases, and 8 bases lay in between. The CDR3 DNA is TGTGCCAGCAGTTACGGGGACGGCTACGAGCAGTACTTC. The encoded protein is CASSYGDGYEQYF.

This chain connects TRBV6-1 to TRBJ2-7; no reliable D call. Germline V gene data show CDR1 as MNHNS and CDR2 as SASEGT. The CDR3 runs to 12 residues. In nucleotides, the CDR3 is TGTGTGACCGTTCCCTCGCCCTACGAGCAGTACTTC. Residues: CVTVPSPYEQYF.

This clone was detected only a few times. This rearrangement joins TRBV10-3 to TRBJ1-2; TRBD1 matches 8 bases. V gave up 2 bases and J gave up 4 bases; unmatched junction bases: 6. The CDR3 consists of 15 residues. The germline CDR1 and CDR2 sequences are ENHRY and SYGVKD. CDR3 sequence: CAISEGTGRGYGYTF. The CDR3 DNA reads TGTGCCATCAGTGAGGGGACAGGACGTGGCTATGGCTACACCTTC.

This clone was recorded a few times. This chain links TRBV4-2 with TRBJ1-1, with D unclear. CDR1 is LGHNA, CDR2 YNFKEQ, per germline. The CDR3 consists of 13 residues. V dropped 0 bases and J dropped 11 bases, with 13 bases sitting between them. The CDR3, as DNA: TGTGCCAGCAGCCAAGAAACGGCGGCGGACGCTTTCTTT. It is translated as CASSQETAADAFF.

The chain couples TRBV30 to TRBJ2-3; D call uncertain. Per the germline V gene, CDR1 is GTSNPN and CDR2 is SVGIG (reference sequence). Trimming cost V 0 bases and J 0 bases, with 16 bases left between them. There are 17 residues in the CDR3. In DNA, the CDR3 is TGTGCCTGGAGTGTACTGTTGGGTCCCGGTAGCACAGATACGCAGTATTTT. It codes for CAWSVLLGPGSTDTQYF.